These 22 T cell receptor beta chains originate from one sample sequenced in a study of blood T cell repertoires in COVID-19 (dated by TCRdb to the early 2020s). Library preparation used the immunoSEQ multiplex PCR assay. TCRdb took this table from immuneACCESS and kept in-frame rearrangements with V and J called. Such tables lack part of the clones; where checked against another copy, unresolved V genes explain under half of the gap, and the rest is unexplained. For this sample there are a few hundred thousand clones; more than 75% appear just once. Of the sample, almost 4.5% falls within the top ten clones. The sequenced sample consisted of peripheral blood. The receptor set was obtained from a man in his forties or fifties with acute or convalescent COVID-19.

This chain links TRBV5-8 with TRBJ1-2; 7 bases align to TRBD1. The trim removed 3 bases at V and 4 bases at J, leaving 0 bases unmatched. The germline V gene encodes CDR1 SGHTS and CDR2 YDEGEE. The CDR3 consists of 12 residues. The CDR3 reads CASSSGGYGYTF. The DNA of the CDR3 is TGTGCCAGCAGCTCAGGGGGCTATGGCTACACCTTC.

In DNA, the CDR3 is TGTGCCAGCAAGGGGGACCTCTACGAGCAGTACTTC. Translation: CASKGDLYEQYF. V usage is TRBV2 and J usage is TRBJ2-7; possibly TRBD1 for D (6 bases). Germline V gene data show CDR1 as SNHLY and CDR2 as FYNNEI. This CDR3 is 12 amino acids long. With 7 bases removed from V and 3 bases from J, the gap between germline ends came to 10 bases.

The chain recombines TRBV6-5 with TRBJ2-7; no firm D call. This CDR3 has 11 residues. The ends were cut back, 6 bases at V and 4 bases at J, with 7 bases in the middle. Looked up from germline, CDR1 is MNHEY and CDR2 is SVGAGI. The CDR3 DNA sequence: TGTGCCAGCAGCGGGTTTTACGAGCAGTACTTC. This encodes CASSGFYEQYF.

The chain joins TRBV5-1 to TRBJ2-7, with D possibly TRBD2 on 5 matching bases. The CDR3 sequence is 12 residues long. Between the trimmed V and J ends, which lost 0 bases and 9 bases, there was a span of 10 bases. Germline CDR1 and CDR2: SGHRS and YFSETQ. The CDR3 sequence is CASSLDREMQYF. CDR3 bases: TGCGCCAGCAGCTTGGATCGGGAAATGCAGTACTTC. Drawing the rest from reference TRBV5-1 and TRBJ2-7, the complete variable domain is KAGVTQTPRYLIKTRGQQVTLSCSPISGHRSVSWYQQTPGQGLQFLFEYFSETQRNKGNFPGRFSGRQFSNSRSEMNVSTLELGDSALYLCASSLDREMQYFGPGTRLTVT.

The CDR3 reads CASSLGQGVASYEQYF. As DNA, the CDR3 is TGTGCCAGCAGCTTGGGACAGGGGGTGGCCTCCTACGAGCAGTACTTC. This chain uses TRBV5-4 with TRBJ2-7; 9 nucleotides align to TRBD1. The trim removed 0 bases at V and 0 bases at J, leaving 4 bases unmatched. Germline V CDR1 and CDR2: SGHNT, YYREEE (reference sequence). This CDR3 is built from 16 residues.

J is TRBJ2-7 and V is TRBV6-1; 8 bases align to TRBD1. There are 14 residues in the CDR3. In germline, CDR1 is MNHNS, CDR2 SASEGT. V gave up 1 base and J gave up 7 bases; unmatched junction bases: 6. The CDR3 DNA sequence: TGTGCCAGCAGTGAAGGGCAGGGGGCGAGAGAGCAGTACTTC. Its translation: CASSEGQGAREQYF.

This chain connects TRBV13 to TRBJ1-1; 12 bases fit TRBD1. The CDR3 is made up of 16 amino acids. CDR1 and CDR2 (germline): PRHDT, FYEKMQ (reference sequence). Trimming at V came to 5 bases and at J to 6 bases, leaving 10 bases not matched to a gene. The CDR3 bases are TGTGCCAGCAGCCCTGGGACAGGGGGCATTTTGGCTGAAGCTTTCTTT. This encodes CASSPGTGGILAEAFF.

J is TRBJ2-5 and V is TRBV4-1, with D possibly being TRBD1 (5 bases). The CDR3 runs 14 residues. The V end lost 1 base, the J end lost 1 base, and 7 bases lay between the germline ends. Germline lookup yields CDR1 MGHRA and CDR2 YSYEKL. CDR3 DNA: TGCGCCAGCAGCCAAGTAGGGGTCCAAGAGACCCAGTACTTC. Protein: CASSQVGVQETQYF.

The chain combines TRBV9 with TRBJ1-3, with TRBD1 identical over 7 bases. The V segment lost 1 base and the J segment 0 bases; nucleotides outside the gene matches: 7. The V gene's germline CDR1 is SGDLS and CDR2 YYNGEE. This CDR3 contains 17 residues. The CDR3 DNA reads TGTGCCAGCAGCGTATCACAGGGGACACACTCTGGAAACACCATATATTTT. It yields the protein CASSVSQGTHSGNTIYF.

The V call is TRBV14, the J call TRBJ2-1, with TRBD1 matching over 11 bases. This CDR3 is 15 amino acids long. Trimming removed 4 bases from V and 6 bases from J; junction bases left unmatched: 5. From germline, CDR1 is SGHDN and CDR2 FVKESK. This CDR3 is CASSPDRGRLNEQFF. The DNA of the CDR3 is TGTGCCAGCAGCCCGGACAGGGGGCGACTCAATGAGCAGTTCTTC.

J is TRBJ1-2 and V is TRBV11-3; 8 bases map to TRBD1. The length of the CDR3 is 18 residues. V lost 7 bases to trimming and J lost 2 bases; unmatched junction nucleotides: 18. CDR1 and CDR2 from the germline V gene are SGHNT and YENEEA. Here the CDR3 reads CASTARSGQAPQNYGYTF. In nucleotides, the CDR3 is TGTGCCAGCACCGCAAGATCGGGACAGGCCCCACAAAACTATGGCTACACCTTC.

The chain recombines TRBV5-1 with TRBJ2-1; 9 bases fit TRBD1. CDR3 size: 17 residues. Germline loops: CDR1 SGHRS, CDR2 YFSETQ. Unmatched junction bases numbered 12, after V lost 0 bases and J lost 8 bases. The CDR3 loop reads CASSLGAPGTGRHEQFF. The CDR3 DNA reads TGCGCCAGCAGCTTGGGAGCCCCCGGGACAGGGCGCCATGAGCAGTTCTTC.

The V and J genes are TRBV10-3 and TRBJ2-1, with D perhaps TRBD2 (5 bases). The germline V and J ends were trimmed by 4 bases and 8 bases, with 12 bases remaining between them. The CDR3 has 13 residues. The germline V gene has CDR1 ENHRY and CDR2 SYGVKD. The CDR3 sequence is CAISVEGRDEQFF. The DNA of the CDR3 is TGTGCCATCAGTGTTGAGGGAAGGGATGAGCAGTTCTTC.

V and J are TRBV19 and TRBJ1-6; no definite D call. Germline lookup yields CDR1 LNHDA and CDR2 SQIVND (reference sequence). The CDR3 runs to 16 residues. V was cut by 1 base and J by 13 bases, with 20 bases left in between. Written as DNA, the CDR3 is TGTGCCAGTAGTATAGGCCCGTCGGCGTCGAGGGATCCCCTCCACTTT. Its protein is CASSIGPSASRDPLHF.

The chain recombines TRBV19 with TRBJ2-7; weak D call: TRBD1 (6 bases). V was clipped by 8 bases and J by 0 bases, with 8 bases between them. The CDR3 consists of 12 residues. The germline gives CDR1 LNHDA, CDR2 SQIVND (reference sequence). DNA of the CDR3: TGTGCCAGTCAGGGGACCTCCTACGAGCAGTACTTC. This codes for CASQGTSYEQYF.

This rearrangement joins TRBV7-9 to TRBJ1-3, with 8 bases that match TRBD1. This CDR3 has 19 amino acids. CDR1 SEHNR and CDR2 FQNEAQ come from the germline V gene (reference sequence). The J segment lost 0 bases and the V segment lost 5 bases, leaving 15 bases of the junction unmatched. The CDR3 sequence is CASSGSLQGEMNSGNTIYF. CDR3 sequence (DNA): TGTGCCAGCAGCGGATCGCTACAGGGGGAGATGAACTCTGGAAACACCATATATTTT.

The rearrangement links TRBV19 to TRBJ1-3; D call uncertain. V shed 7 bases and J shed 0 bases, with 16 bases lying between them. The CDR3 covers 16 residues. Germline CDR1 reads LNHDA; CDR2 reads SQIVND (reference sequence). CDR3: CASTLRHSYSGNTIYF. CDR3 sequence (DNA): TGTGCCAGTACCCTACGTCACAGTTACTCTGGAAACACCATATATTTT.

The rearrangement links TRBV6-2 or TRBV6-3 to TRBJ1-5; a weak D match, TRBD1 (5 bases). Germline CDR1 is MNHEY and CDR2 is SVGEGT. V lost 2 bases and J 6 bases, leaving 20 bases between the germline ends. The CDR3 is 17 residues long. The CDR3 DNA is TGTGCCAGCAGTTACCTTAACGCCAGGGTGGGGGGTCAGCCCCAGCATTTT. The encoded protein is CASSYLNARVGGQPQHF.

The chain has TRBV30 and TRBJ1-2; 8 bases are a match to TRBD1. Germline CDR1 reads GTSNPN; CDR2 reads SVGIG (reference sequence). The CDR3 loop spans 14 amino acids. J was trimmed by 7 bases and V by 2 bases; bases with no gene match: 9. The DNA of the CDR3 is TGTGCCTGGAGTCCAGATCAGGGGGCGGGTGGCTACACCTTC. This encodes CAWSPDQGAGGYTF.

This clone was seen once. V and J are TRBV10-2 and TRBJ1-5; a weak D match, TRBD1 (6 bases). V shed 6 bases and J shed 5 bases, with 11 bases lying between them. The germline CDR1 and CDR2 sequences are WSHSY and SAAADI. The CDR3 contains 13 residues. The chain's CDR3 is CASSGQGYQPQHF. In DNA form, the CDR3 reads TGCGCCAGCAGCGGGCAGGGGTATCAGCCCCAGCATTTT.

V gene TRBV15 combines with J gene TRBJ1-1; possible D gene TRBD1, 5 bases. The CDR3 extends over 17 amino acids. Germline CDR1 and CDR2: LNHNV and YYDKDF (reference sequence). Trimming took 1 base from V and 7 from J, leaving 22 bases between them. CDR3: CATSRVGGRADPDEAFF. Written as DNA, the CDR3 is TGTGCCACCAGCAGAGTGGGGGGAAGGGCTGACCCCGATGAAGCTTTCTTT.

This clone was seen just once. V gene TRBV7-7 combines with J gene TRBJ1-1, with 9 bases identical to TRBD1. V lost 5 bases and J lost 5; bases outside the gene matches: 9. This CDR3 region has 15 residues. Germline CDR1 is SSHAT and CDR2 is FNYEAQ (reference sequence). The CDR3 DNA reads as TGTGCCAGCAGCCCCTTGACAGGGGGAAAAACTGAAGCTTTCTTT. Its translation: CASSPLTGGKTEAFF.